The clone carrying this T cell receptor (beta chain) was seen many times. This entry belongs to a study of T-cell reconstitution after alpha-beta-depleted transplantation in children. V shed 7 bases and J shed 0 bases, with 7 bases lying between them. CDR1 and CDR2 (germline): SEHNR, FQNEAQ (reference sequence). The CDR3 spans 13 residues. Preparation of the TCRbeta library was carried out with unique molecular identifiers. MiXCR, applied by TCRdb to the PCR reads, yields one record per CDR3 protein. The repertoire holds hundreds of thousands of distinct CDR3 sequences, around 13% seen once, with approximately 5.4% in the top ten.

The sample was PBMCs from the stem cell graft donor, taken from the stem cell graft. This clonotype was sampled from a human donor who donated a stem cell graft to a child with combined immunodeficiency. The rearrangement uses TRBV7-9 and TRBJ2-1; tentative D call: TRBD2 (5 bases). CDR3 DNA: TGTGCCAGCATGGGGAGCTCCTACAATGAGCAGTTCTTC. This encodes CASMGSSYNEQFF.